The rows below give T cell receptor beta chains drawn from one sample of a study of cytotoxic CD8 clonotypes in ibrutinib-treated CLL. The protocol was immunoSEQ multiplex PCR, while the TCRdb copy is restricted to in-frame clones and leaves out a portion. The profile shows around 26,000 clones, about 67% of them singletons. The sample in question was PBMCs, obtained after 12 months of ibrutinib treatment. These receptors came from a human donor with chronic lymphocytic leukemia. Both conserved end residues are part of each CDR3. Each record gives: J gene, V gene, D gene, CDR3 protein. A D gene is named only where the DNA matches it firmly.

TRBJ2-5,TRBV11-2,TRBD1,CASSLVTGAGETQYF
TRBJ1-4,TRBV9,.,CASSATQRRGYEKLFF
TRBJ2-5,TRBV7-2,TRBD2,CASSLAGGSETQYF
TRBJ1-4,TRBV5-1,.,CASSTDREKLFF
TRBJ2-4,TRBV6-1,TRBD1,CASRDGQGEKNIQYF
TRBJ1-2,TRBV11-2,TRBD1,CASSLTTGVGYTF
TRBJ2-3,TRBV7-9,.,CASSLGSAPSTQYF
TRBJ1-2,TRBV28,.,CASSLNRNYGYTF
TRBJ2-1,TRBV30,.,CAWSRTSAYNEQFF
TRBJ2-3,TRBV5-1,.,CASSFGDPTDTQYF
TRBJ1-1,TRBV29-1,.,CSVRKNTEAFF
TRBJ2-7,TRBV11-2,.,CASSLGAGAPYEQYF
TRBJ2-7,TRBV6-5,.,CASSYTREGQYF
TRBJ1-2,TRBV7-9,.,CASSLSSRDLGIDTF
TRBJ1-1,TRBV29-1,TRBD1,CSVEGQGGGKTEAFF